This T cell receptor beta chain appears in the sequencing data of a study of Ad26.COV2.S vaccination and SARS-CoV-2 variants. The repertoire was sequenced with immunoSEQ multiplex PCR; TCRdb's copy has only in-frame clones and lacks some. The data hold 430,000 or so clones, with roughly 87% observed a single time. Treatment here: over 15 received Ad26.COV2.S at low or high dose, single or two shots; about 5 received placebo; per-sample allocation not given. Samples analyzed were those drawn on day 63 after the first vaccine or placebo injection. In Boston, the donor was an adult between 18-55 years of age. The germline gives CDR1 MDHEN, CDR2 SYDVKM. CDR3 length: 12 amino acids. V lost 3 bases and J lost 8, with 10 bases in between.

The material sequenced was peripheral blood, taken in a trial of Ad26.COV2.S vaccine versus placebo. The sequence was obtained from a person between 18 and 65 years old who received the Ad26.COV2.S COVID-19 vaccine or a placebo. The V gene is TRBV28, the J gene TRBJ1-2; D gene unclear. The CDR3 here is CASSFQPGGYTF. The CDR3 bases are TGTGCCAGCAGTTTCCAGCCGGGGGGCTACACCTTC.